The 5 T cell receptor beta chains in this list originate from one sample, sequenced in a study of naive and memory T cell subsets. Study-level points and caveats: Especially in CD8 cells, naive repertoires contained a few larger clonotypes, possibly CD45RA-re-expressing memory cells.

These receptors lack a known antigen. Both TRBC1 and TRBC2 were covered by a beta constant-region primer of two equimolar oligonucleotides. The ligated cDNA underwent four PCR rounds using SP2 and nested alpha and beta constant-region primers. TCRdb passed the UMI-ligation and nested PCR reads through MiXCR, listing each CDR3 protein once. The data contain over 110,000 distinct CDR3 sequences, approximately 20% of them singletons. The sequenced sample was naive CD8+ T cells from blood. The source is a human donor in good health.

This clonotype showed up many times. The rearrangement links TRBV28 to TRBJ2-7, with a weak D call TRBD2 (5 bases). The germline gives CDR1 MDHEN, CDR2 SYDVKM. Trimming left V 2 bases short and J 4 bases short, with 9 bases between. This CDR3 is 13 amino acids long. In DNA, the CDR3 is TGTGCCAGCAGTTTAGGAGGAGTGTACGAGCAGTACTTC. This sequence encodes CASSLGGVYEQYF.

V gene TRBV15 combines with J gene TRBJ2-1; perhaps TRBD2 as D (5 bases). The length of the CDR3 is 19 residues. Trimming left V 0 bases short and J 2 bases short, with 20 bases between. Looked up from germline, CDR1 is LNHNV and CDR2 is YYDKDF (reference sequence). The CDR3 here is CATSRELRVTPDPYNEQFF. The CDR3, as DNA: TGTGCCACCAGCAGAGAGCTGCGGGTCACTCCCGATCCCTACAATGAGCAGTTCTTC.

In nucleotides, the CDR3 is TGTGCCACCAGCAGAGTTGACGGGAGCTCCTACGAGCAGTACTTC. It codes for CATSRVDGSSYEQYF. The V gene is TRBV15, the J gene TRBJ2-7; TRBD2 is a possible D gene (6 bases). CDR1 and CDR2 from the germline V gene are LNHNV and YYDKDF (reference sequence). CDR3 length equals 15 residues. Trimming removed 1 base at V and 0 bases at J, with 10 bases between.

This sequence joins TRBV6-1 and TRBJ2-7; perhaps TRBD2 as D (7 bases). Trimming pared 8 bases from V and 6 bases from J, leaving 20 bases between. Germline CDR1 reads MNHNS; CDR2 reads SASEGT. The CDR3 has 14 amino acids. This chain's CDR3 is CASSPWGGPLEQYF. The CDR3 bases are TGTGCCAGCTCCCCGTGGGGGGGCCCCCTCGAGCAGTACTTC.

The chain's CDR3 is CASRPRQTTNEKLFF. The CDR3, as DNA: TGTGCCAGCAGGCCTCGACAGACAACTAATGAAAAACTGTTTTTT. This chain links TRBV6-2 or TRBV6-3 with TRBJ1-4, with TRBD1 as a possible D gene (5 bases). This CDR3 has 15 residues. In germline, CDR1 is MNHEY, CDR2 SVGEGT. The ends were cut back, 6 bases at V and 0 bases at J, with 11 bases in the middle.